This T cell receptor (beta chain) was sequenced in a study of blood T cells in healthy people across ages (dated by TCRdb to between 2015 and 2017). Looking at the study overall: In model experiments, template switching captured roughly one uniquely barcoded TCR beta cDNA molecule for every two T cells. The study analyzed two additional independent replicas of 1 million unique cDNA reads from the same blood draw for two donors, one aged 18 to 29 and one aged 80 or older. Four age groups were formed from the donors: young (average approximately 15 years), middle-aged (approximately 41), aged (roughly 59) and long-lived (about 80). Using deep sequencing normalized with unique cDNA molecular identifiers, the study measured how TCR beta repertoire diversity changes with age. To avoid experimental bias, donors of different ages were randomly spread across the sequencing lanes. The paper as a whole reports these results and caveats: Total diversity estimates from one million sequenced T cells were considered lower bounds and underestimates. Since profiling was done on bulk unsorted PBMCs, naive and antigen-experienced compartments could not be conclusively compared. Because the CMV infection status of the donors was unknown, age-related changes in expanded clonotypes may potentially have been confounded. Compared with the aged group, the long-lived group had more naive CD4+ T cells, fewer expanded clones and increased TCR diversity, suggesting age selection. As age increased, observed TCR beta diversity per million T cells dropped in a roughly linear way, and a significant reduction was already evident by age 40. The percentage of naive T cells measured by flow cytometry correlated strongly with observed TCR beta diversity.

Donors were a few dozen systemically healthy Caucasian individuals from Russia aged roughly 6 to 100 years. Ten milliliters of peripheral blood were drawn from each donor into EDTA-treated Vacutainer tubes. PBMCs were isolated by Ficoll-Paque density-gradient centrifugation, with at least 7 million obtained per sample. Trizol reagent was used to extract total RNA from PBMCs, with at least 6 micrograms per sample. For every donor, an aliquot of PBMCs went through flow cytometry to measure the percentages of naive CD45RAhigh/CD27high T cells. Receptor amplification or capture employed 5' RACE. Reads for this sample came from an Illumina HiSeq 2500. A second PCR of about 6 to 11 cycles was run with a J-beta primer mix and a sample-barcoded 5' primer. Each TCR beta cDNA molecule received a unique molecular identifier from a template-switch 5' adaptor carrying 12 random nucleotides. Each sample yielded at least 3 million CDR3-containing paired-end reads. First-strand cDNA synthesis was performed from all RNA using the Mint cDNA synthesis kit, with priming by a TRBC-specific oligonucleotide. Following uracil-DNA glycosylase treatment, all cDNA underwent a first 18-cycle PCR with the universal primers M1SS and BC2_uni_R. Processing in the source paper ran as follows. For normalization, 1 million high-quality reads, each with a distinct molecular identifier, were randomly selected from each sample. Reads sharing molecular identifiers were discarded rather than binned into consensus sequences. MiTCR, with a Q25 quality threshold and the strictest error-elimination algorithm, was used for CDR3 identification, clonotype clustering and error correction. Lower-bound total TCR beta diversity was estimated with a nonparametric unseen species model using Euler transformation. The raw public data were reprocessed by TCRdb itself: fastp quality trimming at Q25, MiXCR clonotype calling, in-frame beta chains only. Entries are consolidated by CDR3 protein sequence, retaining the most common genes and DNA. TCRdb's processing, not the study's, gives the V and J calls here. This sample has some 790,000 distinct CDR3 sequences in its table, and roughly 26% of those were observed once. Around 16% of the sample is held by the ten biggest clonotypes.

In its sample, this clonotype was seen a few times. What this receptor recognizes is not known. No much larger clonotype is one base removed from it; base qualities were not supplied. The V end loses 4 bases and the J end loses 3 bases, and a stretch of 13 bases separates them. Sequences LGHDT (CDR1) and YNNKEL (CDR2) are obtained from the germline V gene (reference sequence). The CDR3 spans 15 residues, from the cysteine through the phenylalanine. Only CDR3 DNA is held: 45 bases, read in frame from base 1. This clonotype originated in a woman older than 75 in good health. Sequenced sample: blood. The sequence links TRBV3-1 to TRBJ1-3, with the D gene uncertain. The CDR3 loop reads CASSRTEGSGNTIYF. The base sequence is TGTGCCAGCAGCCGAACAGAGGGTAGTGGAAACACCATATATTTT.